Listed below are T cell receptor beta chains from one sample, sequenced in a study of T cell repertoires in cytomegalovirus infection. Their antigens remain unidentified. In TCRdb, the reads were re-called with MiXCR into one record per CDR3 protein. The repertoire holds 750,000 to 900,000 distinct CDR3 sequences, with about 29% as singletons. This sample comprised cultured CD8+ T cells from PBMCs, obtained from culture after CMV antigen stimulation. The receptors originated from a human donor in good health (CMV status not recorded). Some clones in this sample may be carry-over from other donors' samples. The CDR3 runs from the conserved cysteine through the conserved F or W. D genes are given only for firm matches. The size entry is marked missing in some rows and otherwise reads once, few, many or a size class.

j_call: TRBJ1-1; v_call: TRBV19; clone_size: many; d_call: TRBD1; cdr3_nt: TGTGCCAGTAGTACCTCGACAGGGGATACTGAAGCTTTCTTT; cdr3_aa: CASSTSTGDTEAFF
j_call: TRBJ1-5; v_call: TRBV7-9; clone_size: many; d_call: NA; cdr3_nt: TGTGCCAGCAGCTTAGACAATCAGCCCCAGCATTTT; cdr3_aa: CASSLDNQPQHF
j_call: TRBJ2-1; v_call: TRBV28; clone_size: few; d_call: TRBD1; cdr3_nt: TGTGCCAGCAGTTTAAGGACAGGGAGGTATGAGCAGTTCTTC; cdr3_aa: CASSLRTGRYEQFF
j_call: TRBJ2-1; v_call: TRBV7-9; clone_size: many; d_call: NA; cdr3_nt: TGTGCCAGCAGTCGACTAGGGAATGAGCAGTTCTTC; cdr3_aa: CASSRLGNEQFF
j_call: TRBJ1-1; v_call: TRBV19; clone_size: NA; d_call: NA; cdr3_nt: TGTGCCAGTAGTATAGTCTTTCTGACTGAAGCTTTCTTT; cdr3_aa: CASSIVFLTEAFF
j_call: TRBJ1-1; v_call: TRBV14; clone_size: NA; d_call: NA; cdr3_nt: TGTGCCAGCAGCCAAGACGCCGACGGTACTGAAGCTTTCTTT; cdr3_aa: CASSQDADGTEAFF
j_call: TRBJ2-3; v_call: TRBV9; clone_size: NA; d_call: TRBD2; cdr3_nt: TGTGCCAGCAGCGCTTTGGGACCCACAGCGGGGGGCCGGGATACGCAGTATTTT; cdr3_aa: CASSALGPTAGGRDTQYF
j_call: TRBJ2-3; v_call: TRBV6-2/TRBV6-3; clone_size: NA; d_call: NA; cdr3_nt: TGTGCCAGCAGTTACTCGGACCCAGATACGCAGTATTTT; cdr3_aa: CASSYSDPDTQYF
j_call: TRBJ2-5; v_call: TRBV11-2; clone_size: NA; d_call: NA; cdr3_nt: TGTGCCAGCAGCCAAATACAAGAGACCCAGTACTTC; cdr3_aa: CASSQIQETQYF
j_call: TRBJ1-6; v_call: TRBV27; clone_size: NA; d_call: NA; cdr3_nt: TGTGCCAGCAGGGACAGTTCCACCTATAATTCACCCCTCCACTTT; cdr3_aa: CASRDSSTYNSPLHF
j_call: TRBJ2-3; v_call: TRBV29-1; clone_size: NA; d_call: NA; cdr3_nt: TGCAGCGTTGAAGGAGGGGTGTGGGACACAGATACGCAGTATTTT; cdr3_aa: CSVEGGVWDTDTQYF
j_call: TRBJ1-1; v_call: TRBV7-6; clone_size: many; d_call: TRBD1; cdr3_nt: TGTGCCAGCAGCTTGGAGGGGGCAGCCACTGAAGCTTTCTTT; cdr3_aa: CASSLEGAATEAFF
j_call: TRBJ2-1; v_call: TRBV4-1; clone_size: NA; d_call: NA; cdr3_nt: TGCGCCAGCAGCCAAGAAGGGGCCACGGTGAACAATGAGCAGTTCTTC; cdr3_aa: CASSQEGATVNNEQFF
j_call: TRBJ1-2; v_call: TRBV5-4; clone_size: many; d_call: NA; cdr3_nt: TGTGCCAGCAGCTTGGGCAGTAGGGTTGGGGACTATGGCTACACCTTC; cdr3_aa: CASSLGSRVGDYGYTF
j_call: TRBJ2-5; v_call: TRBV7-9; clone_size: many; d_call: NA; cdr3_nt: TGTGCCAGCAGCTCCGGATTGGACAGCGCCCTTGGGGAGACCCAGTACTTC; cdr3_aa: CASSSGLDSALGETQYF
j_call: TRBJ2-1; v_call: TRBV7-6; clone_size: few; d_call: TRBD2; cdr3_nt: TGTGCCAGCTTAGGTAGCGGGGGGGAAGGTGAGCAGTTCTTC; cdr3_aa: CASLGSGGEGEQFF
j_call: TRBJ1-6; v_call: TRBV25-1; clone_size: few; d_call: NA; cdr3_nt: TGTGCCAGCGCGGGTGGAGGGACTAATTCACCCCTCCACTTT; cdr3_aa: CASAGGGTNSPLHF
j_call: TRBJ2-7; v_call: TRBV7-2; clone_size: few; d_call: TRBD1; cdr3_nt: TGTGCCAGCAGCTACAATACAGGGGTGGCCTCCTACGAGCAGTACTTC; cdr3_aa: CASSYNTGVASYEQYF
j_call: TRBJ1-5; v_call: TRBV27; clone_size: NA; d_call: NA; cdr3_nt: TGTGCCAGCAGTTTCGACAGGATCAATCAGCCCCAGCATTTT; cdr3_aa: CASSFDRINQPQHF
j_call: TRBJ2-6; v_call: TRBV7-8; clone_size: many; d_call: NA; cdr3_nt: TGTGCCAGCAGCTCCTGGGACCCCGCGGGGGCCAACGTCCTGACTTTC; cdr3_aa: CASSSWDPAGANVLTF
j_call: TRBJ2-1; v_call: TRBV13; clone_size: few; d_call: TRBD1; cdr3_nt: TGTGCCAGCAGCTTCTGGACAGGGAAAGATGAGCAGTTCTTC; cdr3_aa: CASSFWTGKDEQFF
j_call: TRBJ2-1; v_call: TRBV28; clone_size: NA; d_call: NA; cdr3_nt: TGTGCCAGCAGTTTATCTTTGGGGGGGGCACCGATCGTCGACAATGAGCAGTTCTTC; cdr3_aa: CASSLSLGGAPIVDNEQFF
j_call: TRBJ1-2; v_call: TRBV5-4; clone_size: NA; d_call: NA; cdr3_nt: TGTGCCAGCAGCACGGGACCGCTTGATGGCTACACCTTC; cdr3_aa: CASSTGPLDGYTF
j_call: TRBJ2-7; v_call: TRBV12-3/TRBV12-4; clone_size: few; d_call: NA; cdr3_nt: TGTGCCAGCAGTTTAACTAGTCCCCCGCTGGACGAGCAGTACTTC; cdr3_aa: CASSLTSPPLDEQYF
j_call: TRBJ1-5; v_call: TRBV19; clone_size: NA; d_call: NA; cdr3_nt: TGTGCCAGTAGTATTCAGGGGAGAAGGGGCAATCAGCCCCAGCATTTT; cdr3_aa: CASSIQGRRGNQPQHF
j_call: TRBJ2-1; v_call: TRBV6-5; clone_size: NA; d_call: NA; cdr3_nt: TGTGCCAGCAGTTACTCCGGAGGCCTCATCAATGAGCAGTTCTTC; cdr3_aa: CASSYSGGLINEQFF
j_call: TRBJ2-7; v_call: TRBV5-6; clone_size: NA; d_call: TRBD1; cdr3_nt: TGTGCCAGCAGCTTTAGATACAGGGGCTACGAGCAGTACTTC; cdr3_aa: CASSFRYRGYEQYF
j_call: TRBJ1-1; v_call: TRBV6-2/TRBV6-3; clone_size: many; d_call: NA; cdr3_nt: TGTGCCAGCAGTTACTCGATTAGCACTGAAGCTTTCTTT; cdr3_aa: CASSYSISTEAFF
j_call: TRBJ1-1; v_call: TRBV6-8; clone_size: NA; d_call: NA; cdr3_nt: TGTGCCAGCAAACAGACAGGGAACACTGAAGCTTTCTTT; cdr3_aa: CASKQTGNTEAFF
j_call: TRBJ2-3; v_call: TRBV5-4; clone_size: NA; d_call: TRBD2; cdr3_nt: TGTGCCAGCAGCTTAGGTCTAGCGGGGGTGGTCACAGATACGCAGTATTTT; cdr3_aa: CASSLGLAGVVTDTQYF
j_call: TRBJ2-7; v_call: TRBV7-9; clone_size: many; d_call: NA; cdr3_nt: TGTGCCAGCAGCCCACCCCGGGACTACGAGCAGTACTTC; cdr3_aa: CASSPPRDYEQYF
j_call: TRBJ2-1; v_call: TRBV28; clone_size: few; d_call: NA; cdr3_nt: TGTGCCAGCAGTTTCCCATTCCGGGAAGACAGCTCCTACAATGAGCAGTTCTTC; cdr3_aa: CASSFPFREDSSYNEQFF
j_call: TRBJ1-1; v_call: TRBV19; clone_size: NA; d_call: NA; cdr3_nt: TGTGCCTGTGGGACACCGGGGCCCAGAGCTTTCTTT; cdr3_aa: CACGTPGPRAFF
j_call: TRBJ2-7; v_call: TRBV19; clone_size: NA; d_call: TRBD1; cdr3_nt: TGTGCCAGTACCTATAAGGCAGGGGGCCGGGAGCAGTACTTC; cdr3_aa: CASTYKAGGREQYF
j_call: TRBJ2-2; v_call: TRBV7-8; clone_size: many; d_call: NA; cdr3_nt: TGTGCCAGCAGCGTAAGCCTTGGACTGTCTACCACCGGGGAGCTGTTTTTT; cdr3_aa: CASSVSLGLSTTGELFF
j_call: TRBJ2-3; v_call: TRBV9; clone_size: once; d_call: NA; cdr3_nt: TGTGCCAGCACCGCTGGGAACCGGGCAGATACGCAGTATTTT; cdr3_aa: CASTAGNRADTQYF
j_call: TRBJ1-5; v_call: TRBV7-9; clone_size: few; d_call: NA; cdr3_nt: TGTGCCAGCAGCTTAGATTACGGCAATCAGCCCCAGCATTTT; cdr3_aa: CASSLDYGNQPQHF